The 5 T cell receptor beta chains given below trace back to one sample, sequenced in a study of prognosis after radiotherapy for stage I lung cancer. Genomic DNA provided the template from which TCR beta CDR3 was amplified by two-round multiplex PCR. With primers specific to each TRBV and TRBJ gene, the first-round PCR was performed. TCRdb independently ran MiXCR on the multiplex PCR reads; one entry per CDR3 protein. In the table there are approximately 51,000 distinct CDR3 sequences, over 30% of which are singletons. Here the sequenced sample was PBMCs, taken before or after stereotactic body radiation therapy (not recorded which). The source of these receptors is a donor over 45 with non-small cell lung cancer.

The sample holds many counts of this clonotype. The chain joins TRBV27 to TRBJ2-7; D perhaps matches TRBD2 (5 bases). Germline CDR1 reads MNHEY; CDR2 reads SMNVEV (reference sequence). Trimming took off 5 bases at V and 4 bases at J, with 15 bases between the two ends. There are 14 residues in the CDR3. The CDR3 protein is CASSNSVSGYEQYF. DNA of the CDR3: TGTGCCAGCAGTAATTCAGTCTCGGGATACGAGCAGTACTTC.

This rearrangement joins TRBV5-4 to TRBJ2-7; the match to TRBD2 covers 13 bases. The V segment lost 4 bases and the J segment 5 bases; nucleotides outside the gene matches: 6. Germline CDR1 SGHNT, CDR2 YYREEE (reference sequence). This CDR3 spans 15 amino acids. The CDR3 DNA reads as TGTGCCAGCAGCACAGGACTAGCGGGAGCGGACGAGCAGTACTTC. Its translation is CASSTGLAGADEQYF.

The V gene is TRBV7-9, the J gene TRBJ2-7; D ambiguous. The length of the CDR3 is 15 residues. Germline lookup yields CDR1 SEHNR and CDR2 FQNEAQ (reference sequence). V shed 1 base and J shed 5 bases, with 15 bases lying between them. As DNA, the CDR3 is TGTGCCAGCAGCTTAGGCCCGGTACTGTGCGACGAGCAGTACTTC. Protein: CASSLGPVLCDEQYF.

This chain connects TRBV19 to TRBJ2-7; TRBD1 might be the D (5 bases). Germline V CDR1 and CDR2: LNHDA, SQIVND (reference sequence). This CDR3 has 14 residues. V lost 5 bases and J lost 1, with 12 bases in between. This chain's CDR3 is CASSDSRDSYEQYF. The CDR3 nucleotides are TGTGCCAGTAGTGACTCCAGGGATTCCTACGAGCAGTACTTC.

This clonotype showed up many times. The V gene is TRBV12-3 or TRBV12-4, the J gene TRBJ1-2; unclear D gene. CDR3 length equals 11 residues. Trimming left V 5 bases short and J 4 bases short, with 5 bases between. The CDR3 nucleotides read TGTGCCAGCAGTACTAGCTATGGCTACACCTTC. Protein: CASSTSYGYTF.